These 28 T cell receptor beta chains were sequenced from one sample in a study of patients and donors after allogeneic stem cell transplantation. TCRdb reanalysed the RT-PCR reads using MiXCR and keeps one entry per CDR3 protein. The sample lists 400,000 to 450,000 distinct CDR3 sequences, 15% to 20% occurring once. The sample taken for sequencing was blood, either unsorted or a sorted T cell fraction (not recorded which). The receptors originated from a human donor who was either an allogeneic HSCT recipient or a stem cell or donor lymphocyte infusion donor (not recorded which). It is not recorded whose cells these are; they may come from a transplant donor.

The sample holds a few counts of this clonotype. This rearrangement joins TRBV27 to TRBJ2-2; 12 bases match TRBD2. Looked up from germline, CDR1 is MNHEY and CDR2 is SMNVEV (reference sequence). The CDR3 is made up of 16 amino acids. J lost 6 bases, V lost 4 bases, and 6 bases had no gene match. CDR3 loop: CASSSRLAGVPGELFF. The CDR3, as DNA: TGTGCCAGCAGTTCCCGACTAGCGGGAGTCCCCGGGGAGCTGTTTTTT.

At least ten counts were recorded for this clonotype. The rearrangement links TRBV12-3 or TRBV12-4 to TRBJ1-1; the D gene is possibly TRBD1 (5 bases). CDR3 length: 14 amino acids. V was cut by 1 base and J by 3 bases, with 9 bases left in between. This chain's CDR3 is CASSLGMGHTEAFF. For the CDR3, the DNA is TGTGCCAGCAGTTTAGGCATGGGGCACACTGAAGCTTTCTTT.

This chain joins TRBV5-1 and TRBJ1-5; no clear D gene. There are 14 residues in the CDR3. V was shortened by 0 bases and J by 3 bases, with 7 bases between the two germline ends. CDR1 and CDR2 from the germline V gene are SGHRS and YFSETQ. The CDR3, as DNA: TGCGCCAGCAGCTTGGATACCCCCAATCAGCCCCAGCATTTT. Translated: CASSLDTPNQPQHF.

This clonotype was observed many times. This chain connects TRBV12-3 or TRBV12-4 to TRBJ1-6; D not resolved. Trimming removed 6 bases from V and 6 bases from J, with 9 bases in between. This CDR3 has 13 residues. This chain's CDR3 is CASSLRTNSPLHF. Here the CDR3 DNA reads TGTGCCAGCAGCCTTCGGACTAATTCACCCCTCCACTTT.

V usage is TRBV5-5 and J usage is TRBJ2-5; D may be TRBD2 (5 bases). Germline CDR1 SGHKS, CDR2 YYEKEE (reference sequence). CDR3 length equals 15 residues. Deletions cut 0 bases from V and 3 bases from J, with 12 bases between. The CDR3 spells CASSLVRPGKETQYF. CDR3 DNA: TGTGCCAGCAGCTTGGTCCGTCCGGGGAAAGAGACCCAGTACTTC.

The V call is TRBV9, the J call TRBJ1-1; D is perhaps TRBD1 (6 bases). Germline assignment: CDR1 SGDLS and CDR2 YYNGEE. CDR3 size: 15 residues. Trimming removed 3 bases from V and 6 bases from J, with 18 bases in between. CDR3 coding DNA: TGTGCCAGCAGCGCCGTGGGGGGGCGAGGGGCTGAAGCTTTCTTT. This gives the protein CASSAVGGRGAEAFF. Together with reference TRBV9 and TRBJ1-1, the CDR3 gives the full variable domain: DSGVTQTPKHLITATGQRVTLRCSPRSGDLSVYWYQQSLDQGLQFLIQYYNGEERAKGNILERFSAQQFPDLHSELNLSSLELGDSALYFCASSAVGGRGAEAFFGQGTRLTVV.

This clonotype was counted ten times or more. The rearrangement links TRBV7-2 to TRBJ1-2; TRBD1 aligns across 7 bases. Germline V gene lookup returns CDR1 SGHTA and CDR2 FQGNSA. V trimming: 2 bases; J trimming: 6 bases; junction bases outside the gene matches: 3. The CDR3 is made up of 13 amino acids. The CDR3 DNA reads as TGTGCCAGCAGCTTATCAGGGGGTGATGGCTACACCTTC. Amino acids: CASSLSGGDGYTF.

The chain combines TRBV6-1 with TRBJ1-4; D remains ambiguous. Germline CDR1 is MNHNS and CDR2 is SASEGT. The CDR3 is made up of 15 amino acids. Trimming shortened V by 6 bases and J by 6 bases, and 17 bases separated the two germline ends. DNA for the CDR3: TGTGCCAGCAGCCCTTCCACCTTCAGATATGAAAAACTGTTTTTT. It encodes CASSPSTFRYEKLFF.

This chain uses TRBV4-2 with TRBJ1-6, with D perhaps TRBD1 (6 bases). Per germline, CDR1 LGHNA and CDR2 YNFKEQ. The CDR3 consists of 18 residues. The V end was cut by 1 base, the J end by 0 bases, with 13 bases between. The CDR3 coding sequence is TGTGCCAGCAGCCAAGGTAACAGGGAACCCTCCTATAATTCACCCCTCCACTTT. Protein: CASSQGNREPSYNSPLHF.

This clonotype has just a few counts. CDR3 in DNA: TGTGCCAGCAGCTCCACAGTAGGGGTTCGTGAAGCTTTCTTT. This translates into CASSSTVGVREAFF. The chain combines TRBV7-9 with TRBJ1-1; TRBD1 is a possible D gene (5 bases). Per the germline V gene, CDR1 is SEHNR and CDR2 is FQNEAQ (reference sequence). This CDR3 region has 14 residues. The V end was cut by 4 bases, the J end by 7 bases, with 16 bases between. Together with reference TRBV7-9 and TRBJ1-1, the CDR3 gives the full variable domain: DTGVSQNPRHKITKRGQNVTFRCDPISEHNRLYWYRQTLGQGPEFLTYFQNEAQLEKSRLLSDRFSAERPKGSFSTLEIQRTEQGDSAMYLCASSSTVGVREAFFGQGTRLTVV.

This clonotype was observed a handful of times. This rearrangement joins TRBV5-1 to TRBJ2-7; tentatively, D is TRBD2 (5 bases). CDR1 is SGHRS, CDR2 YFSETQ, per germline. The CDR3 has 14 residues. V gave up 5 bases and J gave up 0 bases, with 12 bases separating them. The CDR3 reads CASRHHEGSYEQYF. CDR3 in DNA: TGCGCCAGCAGACATCATGAGGGCTCCTACGAGCAGTACTTC.

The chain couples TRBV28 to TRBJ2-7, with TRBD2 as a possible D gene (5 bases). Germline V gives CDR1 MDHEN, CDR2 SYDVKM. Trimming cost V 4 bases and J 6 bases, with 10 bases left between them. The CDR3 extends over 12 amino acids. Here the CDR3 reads CASSSPRGEQYF. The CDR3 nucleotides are TGTGCCAGCAGTTCCCCCCGGGGCGAGCAGTACTTC.

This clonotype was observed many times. The CDR3 region is CASSVEAVLSTDTQYF. CDR3 coding DNA: TGTGCCAGCAGCGTAGAAGCGGTCCTTAGCACAGATACGCAGTATTTT. The J gene is TRBJ2-3, the V gene TRBV9, with TRBD2 as a possible D gene (5 bases). The germline CDR1 and CDR2 sequences are SGDLS and YYNGEE. V lost 0 bases, J lost 0 bases, and 11 bases lay in between. The CDR3 is 16 residues long.

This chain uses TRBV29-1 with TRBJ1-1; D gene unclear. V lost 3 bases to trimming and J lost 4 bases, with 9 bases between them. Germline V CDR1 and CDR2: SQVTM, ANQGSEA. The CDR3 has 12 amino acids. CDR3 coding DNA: TGCAGCGTTGATAAGTGGGTCACTGAAGCTTTCTTT. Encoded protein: CSVDKWVTEAFF.

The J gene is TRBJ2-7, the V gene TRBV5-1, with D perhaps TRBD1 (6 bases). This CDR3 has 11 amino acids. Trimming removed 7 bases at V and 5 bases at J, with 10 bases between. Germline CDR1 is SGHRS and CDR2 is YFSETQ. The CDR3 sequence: CASRGGNEQYF. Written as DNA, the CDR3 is TGCGCCAGCCGAGGGGGTAACGAGCAGTACTTC.

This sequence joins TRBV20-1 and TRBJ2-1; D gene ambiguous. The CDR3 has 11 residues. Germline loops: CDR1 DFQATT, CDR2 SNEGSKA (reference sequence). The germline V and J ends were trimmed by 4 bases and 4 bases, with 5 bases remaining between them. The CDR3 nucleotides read TGCAGTGCTATGTCTTACAATGAGCAGTTCTTC. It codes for CSAMSYNEQFF.

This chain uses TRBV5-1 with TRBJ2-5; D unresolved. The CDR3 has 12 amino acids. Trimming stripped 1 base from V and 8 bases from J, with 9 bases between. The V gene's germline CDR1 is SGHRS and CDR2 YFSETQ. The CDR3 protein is CASSLSFRTQYF. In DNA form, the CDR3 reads TGCGCCAGCAGCTTGTCGTTTCGCACCCAGTACTTC.

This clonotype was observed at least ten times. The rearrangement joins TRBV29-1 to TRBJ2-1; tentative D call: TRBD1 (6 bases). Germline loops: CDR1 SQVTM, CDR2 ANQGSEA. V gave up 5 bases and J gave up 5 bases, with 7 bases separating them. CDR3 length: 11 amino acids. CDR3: CSVPGDNEQFF. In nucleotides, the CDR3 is TGCAGCGTTCCAGGGGACAATGAGCAGTTCTTC.

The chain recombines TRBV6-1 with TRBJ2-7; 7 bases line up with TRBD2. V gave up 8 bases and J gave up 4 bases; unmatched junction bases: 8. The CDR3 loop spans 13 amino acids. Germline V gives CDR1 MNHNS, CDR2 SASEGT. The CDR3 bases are TGTGCCAGCGGCGGGGGTTTCAGGTACGAGCAGTACTTC. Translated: CASGGGFRYEQYF.

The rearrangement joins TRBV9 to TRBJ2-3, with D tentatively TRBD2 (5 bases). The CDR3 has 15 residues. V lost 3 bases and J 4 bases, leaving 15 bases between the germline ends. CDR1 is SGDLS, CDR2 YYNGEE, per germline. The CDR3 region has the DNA TGTGCCAGCAGCGCCCTCCCCGTCGGGGCAGATACGCAGTATTTT. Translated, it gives CASSALPVGADTQYF. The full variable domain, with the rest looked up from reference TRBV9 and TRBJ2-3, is DSGVTQTPKHLITATGQRVTLRCSPRSGDLSVYWYQQSLDQGLQFLIQYYNGEERAKGNILERFSAQQFPDLHSELNLSSLELGDSALYFCASSALPVGADTQYFGPGTRLTVL.

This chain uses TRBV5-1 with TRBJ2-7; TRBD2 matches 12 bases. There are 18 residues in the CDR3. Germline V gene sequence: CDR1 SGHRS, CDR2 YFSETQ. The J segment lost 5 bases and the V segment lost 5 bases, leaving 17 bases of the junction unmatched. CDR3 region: CASSKATSGRPNSHEQYF. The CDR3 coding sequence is TGCGCCAGCAGTAAAGCAACTAGCGGGAGGCCCAACAGTCACGAGCAGTACTTC. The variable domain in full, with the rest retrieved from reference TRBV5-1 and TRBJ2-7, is KAGVTQTPRYLIKTRGQQVTLSCSPISGHRSVSWYQQTPGQGLQFLFEYFSETQRNKGNFPGRFSGRQFSNSRSEMNVSTLELGDSALYLCASSKATSGRPNSHEQYFGPGTRLTVT.

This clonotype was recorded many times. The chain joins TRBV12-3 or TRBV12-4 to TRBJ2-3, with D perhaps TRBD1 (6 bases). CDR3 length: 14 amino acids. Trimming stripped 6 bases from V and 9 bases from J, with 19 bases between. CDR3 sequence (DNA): TGTGCCAGCAGCCACAGGGCCCTGCCTAGGACGCAGTATTTT. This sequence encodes CASSHRALPRTQYF.

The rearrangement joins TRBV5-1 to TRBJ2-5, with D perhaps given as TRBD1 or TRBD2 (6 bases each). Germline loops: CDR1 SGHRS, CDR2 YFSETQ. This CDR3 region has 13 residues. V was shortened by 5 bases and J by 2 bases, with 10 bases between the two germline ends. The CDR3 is CASRRGTQETQYF. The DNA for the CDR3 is TGCGCCAGCAGGAGGGGGACTCAAGAGACCCAGTACTTC.

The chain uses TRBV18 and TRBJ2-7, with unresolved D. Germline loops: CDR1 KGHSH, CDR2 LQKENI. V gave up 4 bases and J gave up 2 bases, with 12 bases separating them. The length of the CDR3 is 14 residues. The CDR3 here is CASSLYLSPYEQYF. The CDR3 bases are TGTGCCAGCTCACTATACTTGTCCCCCTACGAGCAGTACTTC.

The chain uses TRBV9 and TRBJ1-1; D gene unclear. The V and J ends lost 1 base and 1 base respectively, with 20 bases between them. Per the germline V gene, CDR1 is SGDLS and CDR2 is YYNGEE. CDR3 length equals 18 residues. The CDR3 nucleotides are TGTGCCAGCAGCGTACCCAATTCACTCAAGGCCTCGAACACTGAAGCTTTCTTT. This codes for CASSVPNSLKASNTEAFF.

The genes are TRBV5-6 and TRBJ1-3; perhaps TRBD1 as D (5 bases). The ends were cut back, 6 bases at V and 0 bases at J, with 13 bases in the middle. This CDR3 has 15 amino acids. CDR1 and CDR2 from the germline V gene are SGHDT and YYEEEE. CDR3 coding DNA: TGTGCCAGCACCTCGGGACGGATCTCTGGAAACACCATATATTTT. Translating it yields CASTSGRISGNTIYF.

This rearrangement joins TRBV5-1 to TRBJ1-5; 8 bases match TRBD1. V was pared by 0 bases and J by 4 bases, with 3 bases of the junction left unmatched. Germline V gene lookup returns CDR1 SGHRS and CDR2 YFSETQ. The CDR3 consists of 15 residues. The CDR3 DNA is TGCGCCAGCAGCTTGGGGACAGGGTGGAATCAGCCCCAGCATTTT. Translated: CASSLGTGWNQPQHF.

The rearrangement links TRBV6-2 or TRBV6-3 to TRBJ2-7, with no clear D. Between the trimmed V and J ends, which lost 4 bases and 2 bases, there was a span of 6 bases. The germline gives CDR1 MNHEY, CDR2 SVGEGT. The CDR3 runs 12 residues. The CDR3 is CASSFTPYEQYF. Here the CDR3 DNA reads TGTGCCAGCAGTTTTACCCCCTACGAGCAGTACTTC.